This T cell receptor beta chain was sequenced during a study of vaccination and CD4 T cells after COVID-19 (dated by TCRdb to between 2021 and 2024). Broadly, across the study: Convalescent patients had a positive SARS-CoV-2 result on nasal swab PCR, and of these patients, nine had mild disease and one had severe disease. Two doses of either the Pfizer-BioNTech BNT162b2 vaccine (n=8) or the Moderna mRNA-1273 vaccine (n=2) were administered to participants. The convalescent cohort comprised six males and four females, including two Hispanic individuals, seven Caucasians, two Asians and one multiracial person. A few convalescent patients gave samples both early after vaccination (day 14) and late after vaccination (days 161 to 241). Culture stimuli were overlapping spike peptide pools from SARS-CoV-2 and from the common cold coronaviruses HCoV-NL63, HCoV-OC43 and HCoV-229E. As controls, cultures received a CEFX viral epitope pool (the positive control), an HIV-1 Nef peptide pool (the negative control), or no peptide at all. The spike-specific CD4+ TCR repertoire was compared before and after mRNA vaccination in fewer than eleven COVID-19 convalescent patients and several infection-naive healthy vaccine recipients. Post-COVID blood samples were collected from convalescent patients a median of about 92 days after diagnosis, with a range of about 30 to 161 days. The time from the second vaccine dose to post-vaccine blood sampling had a median of approximately 72 days and ranged from about 13 to 250 days.

The time point label on this specimen signifies: late sampling 161 to 241 days after vaccination in a few convalescent patients. According to the study, the label for this sample's treatment or condition signals: approximately nine-day PBMC culture with coronavirus spike peptide pools or control peptides (ViraFEST assay). The ViraFEST assay, used in the study, expanded antigen-specific T cells with peptide pools and then identified the expanded clonotypes through TCR sequencing. The positive SARS-CoV-2 PCR tests of the convalescent patients were dated from March to December 2020, before the Alpha, Beta and Delta variants emerged in the United States. Each well held about 1.8 million PBMCs cultured with approximately 9.2 ug/ml peptide pools in IMDM containing 5% human AB serum and around 10 IU/ml IL-2. On days 3 and 7, half of the culture medium was replaced with fresh IL-2-containing medium. After 10 days of culture, CD4+ T cells were isolated by negative selection using the EasySep CD4+ T cell isolation kit. PBMCs were separated from whole blood using Ficoll-Paque Plus gradient centrifugation and then either used fresh or cryopreserved at -140C. In general, triplicate wells were set up for every culture condition.

Libraries were made using PCR. TCR sequencing of DNA from cultured CD4+ T cells used the Oncomine TCR Beta short-read assay at the Johns Hopkins FTIC core. Genomic DNA was extracted from the cultured CD4+ T cells with the QIAamp micro DNA kit. Oncomine TCR Beta libraries from cultured CD4+ T cells were pooled with unique dual indexes and sequenced on an Illumina iSeq 100. Under the source paper's analysis protocol: Non-productive sequences were removed, and CDR3s not starting with C, not ending with F or W, or shorter than 7 amino acids were discarded. The MANAFEST web application was used to identify antigen-specific clonotypes by comparing peptide-stimulated wells against reference wells and other culture wells. An FDR below 0.05, an odds ratio above 5, and a productive frequency above 0.1% in at least two of three replicate wells were required for clones to be considered positive. Clonotypes that were significantly expanded in both SARS-CoV-2 spike wells and at least one common cold coronavirus spike condition were defined as cross-reactive. CDR3 homology was assessed with Levenshtein distances (stringdist) and unrooted phylogenetic trees (ape) in R version 3.6.1. The raw public data were reprocessed by TCRdb itself: fastp quality trimming at Q25, MiXCR clonotype calling, in-frame beta chains only. Rows are unified per CDR3 protein, each entry keeping the most common DNA and genes. The V and J calls shown here were made by TCRdb, not taken from the authors' results. The sample table lists roughly 19,000 distinct CDR3 sequences, approximately 40% of them with a count of one. The top ten hold 17% of the sample.

Broad study findings and their caveats: In convalescent patients, nearly all vaccine-specific clones (304 of 307) were found to be mono-reactive for SARS-CoV-2 spike rather than cross-reactive with common cold coronaviruses. The median number of SARS-CoV-2-reactive clonotypes rose from 20 to 25 after infection to 38 after vaccination, but the change was not significant. The study included relatively few convalescent patients and did not analyze early timepoints after natural infection. Among convalescent patients, a median about 86% of the SARS-CoV-2-reactive clones seen after vaccination appeared only after vaccination, which suggests priming specific to the vaccine.

Turning to this clonotype: The target of this receptor is not known. The sample holds no much larger clone one base away, and base qualities are not on file.

CDR3 length: 14 amino acids, cysteine to phenylalanine. Only the CDR3 part of the read is kept: 42 bases, read in frame from the first base. Cut back by 6 bases and 4 bases, the V and J ends lie 12 bases apart. For CDR1 and CDR2, the germline V gene lists MNHNS and SASEGT. The sample in question was CD4+ T cells from blood, cultured in vitro, obtained about 7 months after SARS-CoV-2 vaccination. The chain couples TRBV6-1 to TRBJ2-2; TRBD2 could be the D gene, as 5 bases match. The source is a human donor who had recovered from COVID-19. In nucleotide form, the sequence is TGTGCCAGCAGAGCACCCCTAGCCACCGGGGAGCTGTTTTTT. This translates into CASRAPLATGELFF.